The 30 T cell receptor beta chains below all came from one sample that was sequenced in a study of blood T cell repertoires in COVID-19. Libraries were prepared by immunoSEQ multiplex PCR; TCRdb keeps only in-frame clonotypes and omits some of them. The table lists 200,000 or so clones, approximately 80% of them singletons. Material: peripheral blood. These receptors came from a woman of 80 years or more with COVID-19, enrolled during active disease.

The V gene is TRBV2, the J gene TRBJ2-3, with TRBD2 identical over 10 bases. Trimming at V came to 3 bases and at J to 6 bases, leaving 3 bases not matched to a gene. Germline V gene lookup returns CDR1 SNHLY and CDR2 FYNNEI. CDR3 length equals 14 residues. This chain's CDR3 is CASSDLLAGDTQYF. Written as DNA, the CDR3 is TGTGCCAGCAGTGACTTACTAGCGGGGGATACGCAGTATTTT.

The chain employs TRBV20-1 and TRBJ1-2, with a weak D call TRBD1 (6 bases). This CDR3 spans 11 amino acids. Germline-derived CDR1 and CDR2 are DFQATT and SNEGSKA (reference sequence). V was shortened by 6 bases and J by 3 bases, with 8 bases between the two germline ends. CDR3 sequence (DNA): TGCAGTGCAGGGACATACTATGGCTACACCTTC. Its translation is CSAGTYYGYTF.

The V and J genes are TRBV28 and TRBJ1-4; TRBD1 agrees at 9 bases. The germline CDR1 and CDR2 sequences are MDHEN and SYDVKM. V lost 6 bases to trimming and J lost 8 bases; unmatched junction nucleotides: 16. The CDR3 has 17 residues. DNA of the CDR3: TGTGCCAGCAGGTCCGGACAGGGGAGAAGTTTTATCGAAAAACTGTTTTTT. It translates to CASRSGQGRSFIEKLFF.

The CDR3 loop reads CASSLRSEGADEQYF. The CDR3 bases are TGTGCCAGCAGCTTACGATCGGAGGGGGCCGACGAGCAGTACTTC. The V gene is TRBV13, the J gene TRBJ2-7, with D tentatively TRBD1 (7 bases). The CDR3 has 15 amino acids. Trimming removed 2 bases at V and 5 bases at J, with 16 bases between. Germline V gene sequence: CDR1 PRHDT, CDR2 FYEKMQ (reference sequence).

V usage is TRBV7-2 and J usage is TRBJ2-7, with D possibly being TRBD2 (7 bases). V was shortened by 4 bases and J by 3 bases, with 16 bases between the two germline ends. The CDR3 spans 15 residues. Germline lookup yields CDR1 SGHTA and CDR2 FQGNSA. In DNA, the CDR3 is TGTGCCAGCAGCTCCGTGTGGGGGGGCCTCTACGAGCAGTACTTC. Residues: CASSSVWGGLYEQYF.

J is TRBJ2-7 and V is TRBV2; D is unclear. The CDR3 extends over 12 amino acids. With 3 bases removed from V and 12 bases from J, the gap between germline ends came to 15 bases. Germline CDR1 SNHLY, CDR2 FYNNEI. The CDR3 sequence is CASSDSGGYWYF. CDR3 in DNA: TGTGCCAGCAGTGACTCGGGTGGCTACTGGTACTTC. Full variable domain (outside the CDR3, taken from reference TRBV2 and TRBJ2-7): EPEVTQTPSHQVTQMGQEVILRCVPISNHLYFYWYRQILGQKVEFLVSFYNNEISEKSEIFDDQFSVERPDGSNFTLKIRSTKLEDSAMYFCASSDSGGYWYFGPGTRLTVT.

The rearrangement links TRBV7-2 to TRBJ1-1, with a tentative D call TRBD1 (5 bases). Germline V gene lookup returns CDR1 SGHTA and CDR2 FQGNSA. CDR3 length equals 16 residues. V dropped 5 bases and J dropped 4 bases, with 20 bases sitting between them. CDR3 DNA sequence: TGTGCCAGCAGCCCCGGGGTACGGGGGTGGACCACTGAAGCTTTCTTT. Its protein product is CASSPGVRGWTTEAFF.

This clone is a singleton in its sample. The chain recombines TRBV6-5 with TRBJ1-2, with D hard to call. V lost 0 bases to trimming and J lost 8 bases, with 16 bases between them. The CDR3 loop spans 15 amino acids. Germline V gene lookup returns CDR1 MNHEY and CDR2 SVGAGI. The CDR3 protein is CASSYSKVGLEGYTF. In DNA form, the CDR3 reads TGTGCCAGCAGTTACTCGAAAGTCGGGTTGGAGGGCTACACCTTC.

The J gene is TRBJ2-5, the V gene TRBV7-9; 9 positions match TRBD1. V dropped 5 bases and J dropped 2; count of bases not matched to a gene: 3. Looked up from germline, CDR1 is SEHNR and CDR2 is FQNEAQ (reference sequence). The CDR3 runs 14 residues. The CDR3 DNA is TGTGCCAGCAGCCAAGACAGGGGGCAAGAGACCCAGTACTTC. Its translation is CASSQDRGQETQYF.

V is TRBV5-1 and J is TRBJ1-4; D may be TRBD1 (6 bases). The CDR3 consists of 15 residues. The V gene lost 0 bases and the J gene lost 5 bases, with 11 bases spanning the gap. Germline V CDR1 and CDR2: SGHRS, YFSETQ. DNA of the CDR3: TGCGCCAGCAGCTTGGCAGGGGAGGGGAATGAAAAACTGTTTTTT. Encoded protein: CASSLAGEGNEKLFF.

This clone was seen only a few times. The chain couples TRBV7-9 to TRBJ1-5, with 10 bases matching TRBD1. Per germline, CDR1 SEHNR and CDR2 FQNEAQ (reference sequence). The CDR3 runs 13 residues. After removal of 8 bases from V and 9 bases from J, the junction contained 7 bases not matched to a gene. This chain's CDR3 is CASSGQGDSPQHF. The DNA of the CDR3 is TGTGCCAGCTCAGGACAGGGGGATTCGCCCCAGCATTTT. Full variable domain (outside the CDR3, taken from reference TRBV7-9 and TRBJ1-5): DTGVSQNPRHKITKRGQNVTFRCDPISEHNRLYWYRQTLGQGPEFLTYFQNEAQLEKSRLLSDRFSAERPKGSFSTLEIQRTEQGDSAMYLCASSGQGDSPQHFGDGTRLSIL.

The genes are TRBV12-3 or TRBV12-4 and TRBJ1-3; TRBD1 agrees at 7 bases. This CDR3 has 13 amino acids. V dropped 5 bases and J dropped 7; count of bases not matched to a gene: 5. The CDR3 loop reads CASSPRQGNTIYF. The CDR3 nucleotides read TGTGCCAGCAGTCCCCGACAGGGCAACACCATATATTTT.

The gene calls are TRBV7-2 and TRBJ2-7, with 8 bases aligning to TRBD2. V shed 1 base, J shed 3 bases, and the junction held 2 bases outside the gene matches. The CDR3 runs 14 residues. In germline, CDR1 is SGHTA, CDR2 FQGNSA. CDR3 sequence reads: CASSLDAGGYEQYF. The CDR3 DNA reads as TGTGCCAGCAGCTTAGACGCGGGGGGCTACGAGCAGTACTTC.

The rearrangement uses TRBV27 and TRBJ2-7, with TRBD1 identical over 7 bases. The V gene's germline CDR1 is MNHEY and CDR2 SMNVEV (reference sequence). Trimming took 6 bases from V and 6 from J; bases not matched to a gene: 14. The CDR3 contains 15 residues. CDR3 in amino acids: CASSPMGQSPREQYF. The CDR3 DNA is TGTGCCAGCAGCCCAATGGGACAGTCCCCTCGCGAGCAGTACTTC.

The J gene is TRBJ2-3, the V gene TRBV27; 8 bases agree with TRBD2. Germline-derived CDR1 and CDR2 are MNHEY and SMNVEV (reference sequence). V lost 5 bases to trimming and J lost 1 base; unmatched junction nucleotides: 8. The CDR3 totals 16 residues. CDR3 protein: CASSPSGGPRTDTQYF. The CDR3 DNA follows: TGTGCCAGCAGTCCCTCGGGGGGGCCCCGCACAGATACGCAGTATTTT.

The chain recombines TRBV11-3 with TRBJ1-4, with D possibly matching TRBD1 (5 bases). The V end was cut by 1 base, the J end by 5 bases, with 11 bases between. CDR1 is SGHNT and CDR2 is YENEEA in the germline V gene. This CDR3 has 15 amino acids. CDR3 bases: TGTGCCAGCAGCTTAGTTTGCAGGGAAAATGAAAAACTGTTTTTT. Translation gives CASSLVCRENEKLFF.

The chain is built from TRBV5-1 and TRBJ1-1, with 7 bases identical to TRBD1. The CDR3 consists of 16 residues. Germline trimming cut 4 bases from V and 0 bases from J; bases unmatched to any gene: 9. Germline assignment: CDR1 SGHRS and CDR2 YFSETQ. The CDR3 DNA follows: TGCGCCAGCAGCCCGACAGGGTATCTCATGAACACTGAAGCTTTCTTT. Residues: CASSPTGYLMNTEAFF.

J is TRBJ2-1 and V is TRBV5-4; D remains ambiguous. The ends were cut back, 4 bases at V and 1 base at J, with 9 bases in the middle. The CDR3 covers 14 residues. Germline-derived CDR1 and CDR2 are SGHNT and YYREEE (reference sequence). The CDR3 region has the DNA TGTGCCAGCAGCCCCGCCGGGTCCTACAATGAGCAGTTCTTC. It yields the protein CASSPAGSYNEQFF.

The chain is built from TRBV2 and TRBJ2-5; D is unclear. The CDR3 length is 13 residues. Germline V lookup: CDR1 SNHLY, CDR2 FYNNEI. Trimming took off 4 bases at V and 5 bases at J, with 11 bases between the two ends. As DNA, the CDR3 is TGTGCCAGCAGTGTGCGGAAGTCGGAGACCCAGTACTTC. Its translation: CASSVRKSETQYF. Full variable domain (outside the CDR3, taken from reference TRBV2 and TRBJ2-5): EPEVTQTPSHQVTQMGQEVILRCVPISNHLYFYWYRQILGQKVEFLVSFYNNEISEKSEIFDDQFSVERPDGSNFTLKIRSTKLEDSAMYFCASSVRKSETQYFGPGTRLLVL.

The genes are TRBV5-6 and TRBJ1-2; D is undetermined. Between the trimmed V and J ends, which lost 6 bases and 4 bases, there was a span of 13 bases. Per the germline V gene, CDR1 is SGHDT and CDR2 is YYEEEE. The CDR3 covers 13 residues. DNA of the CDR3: TGTGCCAGCACCAAGAGTGGAGTCTATGGCTACACCTTC. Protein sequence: CASTKSGVYGYTF.

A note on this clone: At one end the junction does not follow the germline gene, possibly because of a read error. The CDR3: CVTRGQGTYGYTF. CDR3 nucleotides: TGTGTCACCAGGGGACAGGGAACCTATGGCTACACCTTC. This chain connects TRBV24-1 to TRBJ1-2, with 9 positions matching TRBD1. Looked up from germline, CDR1 is KGHDR and CDR2 is SFDVKD. The CDR3 is 13 amino acids.

CDR3 loop: CASSQEPRQGVGEQYF. The CDR3 region has the DNA TGTGCCAGCAGCCAAGAACCGCGGCAGGGTGTCGGAGAGCAGTACTTC. The rearrangement joins TRBV14 to TRBJ2-7; D might be TRBD1 (5 bases). Per germline, CDR1 SGHDN and CDR2 FVKESK. The CDR3 loop spans 16 amino acids. Trimming stripped 0 bases from V and 7 bases from J, with 19 bases between.

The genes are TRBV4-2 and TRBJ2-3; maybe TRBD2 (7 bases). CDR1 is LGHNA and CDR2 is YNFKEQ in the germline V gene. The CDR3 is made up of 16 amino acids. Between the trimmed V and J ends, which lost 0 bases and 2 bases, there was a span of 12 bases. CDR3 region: CASSQDGGAITDTQYF. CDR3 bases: TGTGCCAGCAGCCAAGATGGGGGGGCGATCACAGATACGCAGTATTTT.

This CDR3 is CASSQVTSGYNEQFF. CDR3 nucleotides: TGTGCCAGCAGCCAAGTAACTAGCGGCTACAATGAGCAGTTCTTC. The rearrangement uses TRBV4-2 and TRBJ2-1; TRBD2 agrees at 8 bases. The CDR3 has 15 residues. Trimming cost V 1 base and J 3 bases; bases outside gene matches: 2. Germline V CDR1 and CDR2: LGHNA, YNFKEQ.

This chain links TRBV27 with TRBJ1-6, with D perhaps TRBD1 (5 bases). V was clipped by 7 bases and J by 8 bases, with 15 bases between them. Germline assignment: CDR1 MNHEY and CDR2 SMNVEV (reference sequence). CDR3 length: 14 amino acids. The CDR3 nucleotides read TGTGCCAGCACCCCGGGGGAGGGTGATTCACCCCTCCACTTT. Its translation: CASTPGEGDSPLHF.

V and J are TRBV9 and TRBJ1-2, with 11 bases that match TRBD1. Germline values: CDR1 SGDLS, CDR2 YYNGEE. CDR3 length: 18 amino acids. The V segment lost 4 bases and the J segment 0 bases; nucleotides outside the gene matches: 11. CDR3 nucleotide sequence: TGTGCCAGCAGCACGAACCGGGACAGGGGGGCCTCTAACTATGGCTACACCTTC. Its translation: CASSTNRDRGASNYGYTF.

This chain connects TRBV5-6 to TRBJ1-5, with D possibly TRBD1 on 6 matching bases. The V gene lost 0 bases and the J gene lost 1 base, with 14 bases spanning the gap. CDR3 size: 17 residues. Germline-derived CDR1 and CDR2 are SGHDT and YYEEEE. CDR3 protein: CASSLGWGRGSNQPQHF. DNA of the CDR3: TGTGCCAGCAGCTTGGGATGGGGCAGGGGAAGCAATCAGCCCCAGCATTTT.

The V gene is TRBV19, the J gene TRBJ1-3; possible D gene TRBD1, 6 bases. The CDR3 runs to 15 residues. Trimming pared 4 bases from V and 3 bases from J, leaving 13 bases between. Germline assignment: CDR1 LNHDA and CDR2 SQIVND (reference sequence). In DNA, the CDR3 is TGTGCCAGTAGTACCGGCAGGGGCAGTGGAAACACCATATATTTT. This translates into CASSTGRGSGNTIYF.

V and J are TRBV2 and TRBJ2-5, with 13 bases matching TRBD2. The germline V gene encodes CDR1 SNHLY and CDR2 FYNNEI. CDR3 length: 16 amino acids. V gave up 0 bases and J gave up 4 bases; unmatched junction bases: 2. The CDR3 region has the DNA TGTGCCAGCAGTGAAGCTCGGACTAGCGGGGGAGAGACCCAGTACTTC. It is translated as CASSEARTSGGETQYF.

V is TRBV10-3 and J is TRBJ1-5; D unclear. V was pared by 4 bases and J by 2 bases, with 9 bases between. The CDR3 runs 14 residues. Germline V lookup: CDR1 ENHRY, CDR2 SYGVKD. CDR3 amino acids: CAISGAGGNQPQHF. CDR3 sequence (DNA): TGTGCCATCAGTGGTGCGGGAGGCAATCAGCCCCAGCATTTT.